The 18 T cell receptor beta chains below were found in one sample sequenced in a study of identical twins (dated by TCRdb to 2016 to 2017). The library was obtained by 5' RACE. Sequencing was performed on an Illumina HiSeq 2000. The raw public data were reprocessed by TCRdb itself: fastp quality trimming at Q25, MiXCR clonotype calling, in-frame beta chains only. Each CDR3 protein appears once, grouped with its most common genes and DNA. In all, the sample holds over 550,000 distinct CDR3 sequences, and just over 7% of those were seen once. The ten largest clones take up 1.6% of the sample. The sample also formed part of further work on yellow fever vaccine responses in identical twins.

The source material was PBMCs. All receptors derive from a woman aged 18-29 years in good health.

This clonotype was seen many times. The V and J genes are TRBV20-1 and TRBJ2-1; 7 bases map to TRBD1. Germline CDR1 and CDR2: DFQATT and SNEGSKA (reference sequence). The CDR3 has 14 amino acids. V dropped 6 bases and J dropped 0; count of bases not matched to a gene: 5. CDR3 in amino acids: CSATTGSSYNEQFF. The CDR3 DNA is TGCAGTGCCACGACAGGGAGCTCCTACAATGAGCAGTTCTTC.

The table lists this clonotype with many counts. The J gene is TRBJ2-3, the V gene TRBV29-1, with D possibly being TRBD1 (7 bases). V was cut by 7 bases and J by 3 bases, with 26 bases left in between. This CDR3 has 17 residues. CDR1 and CDR2 from the germline V gene are SQVTM and ANQGSEA. The CDR3: CSAGRPQARGETDTQYF. The CDR3 DNA follows: TGCAGCGCCGGAAGGCCCCAGGCCAGGGGGGAGACAGATACGCAGTATTTT.

J is TRBJ2-6 and V is TRBV3-1, with TRBD1 matching over 8 bases. Germline values: CDR1 LGHDT, CDR2 YNNKEL (reference sequence). The V and J ends lost 11 bases and 3 bases, in that order; junction bases with no gene match: 18. This CDR3 spans 18 amino acids. This chain's CDR3 is CAFSSDRGRPFGANVLTF. The CDR3, as DNA: TGTGCCTTCAGTTCAGACAGGGGCCGACCGTTTGGGGCCAACGTCCTGACTTTC.

This clonotype was counted at least ten times. The CDR3 loop reads CASSPPPAGDGYTF. Written as DNA, the CDR3 is TGTGCCAGCAGTCCCCCCCCTGCGGGGGATGGCTACACCTTC. This rearrangement joins TRBV12-3 or TRBV12-4 to TRBJ1-2, with D possibly being TRBD1 (5 bases). V lost 5 bases and J 6 bases, leaving 16 bases between the germline ends. The CDR3 has 14 amino acids.

This clonotype occurred many times. This chain links TRBV29-1 with TRBJ1-1; D possibly corresponds to TRBD1 (5 bases). The CDR3 is 11 residues long. In germline, CDR1 is SQVTM, CDR2 ANQGSEA. V lost 4 bases to trimming and J lost 3 bases, with 6 bases between them. In DNA form, the CDR3 reads TGCAGCGTTGGGGACTACACTGAAGCTTTCTTT. Translation: CSVGDYTEAFF. Full variable domain (outside the CDR3, taken from reference TRBV29-1 and TRBJ1-1): SAVISQKPSRDICQRGTSLTIQCQVDSQVTMMFWYRQQPGQSLTLIATANQGSEATYESGFVIDKFPISRPNLTFSTLTVSNMSPEDSSIYLCSVGDYTEAFFGQGTRLTVV.

This clonotype was counted only a few times. The chain joins TRBV3-1 to TRBJ2-7, with a possible D match to TRBD2 (6 bases). V lost 2 bases and J 0 bases, leaving 11 bases between the germline ends. CDR3 length: 15 amino acids. Germline assignment: CDR1 LGHDT and CDR2 YNNKEL (reference sequence). This chain's CDR3 is CASSQSGVGSYEQYF. For the CDR3, the DNA is TGTGCCAGCAGCCAATCGGGGGTAGGCTCCTACGAGCAGTACTTC.

Ten or more counts support this clonotype. The rearrangement links TRBV4-1 to TRBJ1-6; no firm D call. The CDR3 covers 14 residues. V dropped 0 bases and J dropped 10 bases, with 10 bases sitting between them. Germline V gene data show CDR1 as MGHRA and CDR2 as YSYEKL. The CDR3 coding sequence is TGCGCCAGCAGCCAAGATCCGGGGAAATCACCCCTCCACTTT. It yields the protein CASSQDPGKSPLHF.

The chain links TRBV20-1 to TRBJ2-1; 11 nucleotides align to TRBD2. This CDR3 spans 20 amino acids. Looked up from germline, CDR1 is DFQATT and CDR2 is SNEGSKA (reference sequence). V lost 0 bases, J lost 1 base, and 14 bases stayed unmatched. CDR3 protein: CSARDAEGLAGGLSYNEQFF. CDR3 nucleotide sequence: TGCAGTGCTAGAGACGCGGAGGGGCTAGCGGGAGGTTTGTCCTACAATGAGCAGTTCTTC.

This chain joins TRBV6-5 and TRBJ1-1; D remains ambiguous. The CDR3 is made up of 14 amino acids. V dropped 0 bases and J dropped 8 bases, with 13 bases sitting between them. Germline V gene data show CDR1 as MNHEY and CDR2 as SVGAGI. The CDR3 nucleotides are TGTGCCAGCAGTTACTCGGGAGGGAGGGCGGAAGCTTTCTTT. Amino acids: CASSYSGGRAEAFF.

The table lists this clonotype with many counts. The rearrangement joins TRBV29-1 to TRBJ2-1; TRBD2 might be the D (6 bases). Per germline, CDR1 SQVTM and CDR2 ANQGSEA. This CDR3 is 14 amino acids long. With 4 bases removed from V and 2 bases from J, the gap between germline ends came to 12 bases. The CDR3 reads CSVGSGIPYNEQFF. In DNA, the CDR3 is TGCAGCGTTGGTAGCGGAATACCCTACAATGAGCAGTTCTTC.

This clonotype has a handful of counts. V usage is TRBV19 and J usage is TRBJ2-7; D perhaps matches TRBD2 (6 bases). V lost 0 bases and J lost 9, with 18 bases in between. Per the germline V gene, CDR1 is LNHDA and CDR2 is SQIVND (reference sequence). The CDR3 contains 15 residues. Here the CDR3 DNA reads TGTGCCAGTAGTATAGATGAAGCGGGCCACGGGGGGCAGTACTTC. Amino acids: CASSIDEAGHGGQYF.

This clonotype was picked up one time. The chain couples TRBV5-5 to TRBJ2-7, with 8 bases matching TRBD2. Germline V gene lookup returns CDR1 SGHKS and CDR2 YYEKEE (reference sequence). The CDR3 covers 17 residues. V shed 0 bases and J 4 bases; nucleotides not matched to a gene: 12. The CDR3 loop is CASSLATPLAGQYEQYF. The CDR3 DNA reads TGTGCCAGCAGCTTGGCCACGCCATTAGCGGGACAATACGAGCAGTACTTC.

The V gene is TRBV10-3, the J gene TRBJ2-1, with 7 nucleotides matching TRBD2. After removal of 8 bases from V and 5 bases from J, the junction contained 6 bases not matched to a gene. The CDR3 is made up of 13 amino acids. From germline, CDR1 is ENHRY and CDR2 SYGVKD. The CDR3 DNA is TGTGCCATCGCCCCGGGGGGAAACAATGAGCAGTTCTTC. It specifies CAIAPGGNNEQFF.

This clonotype was observed many times. The V call is TRBV3-1, the J call TRBJ1-6; 7 bases match TRBD1. The length of the CDR3 is 16 residues. Germline CDR1 and CDR2: LGHDT and YNNKEL (reference sequence). Trimming removed 9 bases from V and 0 bases from J; junction bases left unmatched: 8. CDR3: CASRKRDSSYNSPLHF. The CDR3 DNA reads as TGTGCCAGTCGGAAAAGGGACAGCTCCTATAATTCACCCCTCCACTTT. Supplemented by reference TRBV3-1 and TRBJ1-6, the full variable domain reads DTAVSQTPKYLVTQMGNDKSIKCEQNLGHDTMYWYKQDSKKFLKIMFSYNNKELIINETVPNRFSPKSPDKAHLNLHINSLELGDSAVYFCASRKRDSSYNSPLHFGNGTRLTVT.

This clonotype occurred many times. The chain has TRBV27 and TRBJ2-1; 10 bases fit TRBD2. The CDR3 sequence is 17 residues long. The J segment lost 7 bases and the V segment lost 1 base, leaving 10 bases of the junction unmatched. Germline assignment: CDR1 MNHEY and CDR2 SMNVEV (reference sequence). The CDR3 nucleotides are TGTGCCAGCAGTTTATTTCTTGGGGCTAGCGGGAGTAATGAGCAGTTCTTC. Its translation is CASSLFLGASGSNEQFF.

This clonotype was seen ten or more times. This sequence joins TRBV7-2 and TRBJ2-1; 13 bases align to TRBD2. From germline, CDR1 is SGHTA and CDR2 FQGNSA. Trimming took 0 bases from V and 8 from J; bases not matched to a gene: 10. The CDR3 totals 18 residues. The CDR3 DNA reads TGTGCCAGCAGCTTAGCACCCCGGACTAGCGGGAGACGGGATGAGCAGTTCTTC. Encoded protein: CASSLAPRTSGRRDEQFF.

In its sample, this clonotype was seen many times. CDR3 nucleotides: TGCAGCGGCGGGACAAACACAAATGGCTACACCTTC. Translation: CSGGTNTNGYTF. This chain uses TRBV29-1 with TRBJ1-2; D might be TRBD1 (6 bases). The CDR3 loop spans 12 amino acids. The germline V and J ends were trimmed by 7 bases and 6 bases, with 15 bases remaining between them. Germline V gene data show CDR1 as SQVTM and CDR2 as ANQGSEA.

The rearrangement joins TRBV20-1 to TRBJ1-4, with D perhaps matching TRBD1 (5 bases). Germline CDR1 DFQATT, CDR2 SNEGSKA (reference sequence). This CDR3 region has 13 residues. Between the trimmed V and J ends, which lost 3 bases and 4 bases, there was a span of 9 bases. The CDR3 DNA sequence: TGCAGTGCTAGTCGGGACCTTAATGAAAAACTGTTTTTT. It specifies CSASRDLNEKLFF.